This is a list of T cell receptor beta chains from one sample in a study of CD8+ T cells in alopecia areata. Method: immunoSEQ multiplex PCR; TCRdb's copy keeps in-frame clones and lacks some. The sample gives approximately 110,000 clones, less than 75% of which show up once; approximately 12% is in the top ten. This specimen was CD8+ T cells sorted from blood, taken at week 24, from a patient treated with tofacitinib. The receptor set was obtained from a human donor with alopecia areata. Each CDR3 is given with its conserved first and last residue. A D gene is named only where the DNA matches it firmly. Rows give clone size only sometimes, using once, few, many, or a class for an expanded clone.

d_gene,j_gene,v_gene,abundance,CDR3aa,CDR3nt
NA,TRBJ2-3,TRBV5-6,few,CASSPEGGDTDTQYF,TGTGCCAGCAGCCCGGAGGGGGGAGACACAGATACGCAGTATTTT
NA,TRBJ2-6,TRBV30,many,CAWTPTGASGANVLTF,TGTGCCTGGACTCCGACGGGAGCCTCTGGGGCCAACGTCCTGACTTTC
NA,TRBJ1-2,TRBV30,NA,CAWSVWEGNGYTF,TGTGCCTGGAGTGTATGGGAGGGGAATGGCTACACCTTC
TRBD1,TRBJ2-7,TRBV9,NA,CASSVAGTGSTEQYF,TGTGCCAGCAGCGTAGCCGGGACAGGCTCAACGGAGCAGTACTTC
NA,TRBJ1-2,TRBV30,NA,CAWNPDRGLINAYGYTF,TGTGCCTGGAATCCGGACCGGGGCCTTATTAACGCCTATGGCTACACCTTC
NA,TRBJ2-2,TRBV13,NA,CASSLGVGTGELFF,TGTGCCAGCAGCTTAGGCGTGGGCACCGGGGAGCTGTTTTTT
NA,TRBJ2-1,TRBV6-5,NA,CASGELDEQFF,TGTGCCAGCGGGGAGTTAGATGAGCAGTTCTTC
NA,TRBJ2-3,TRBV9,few,CASSVGQSVDTQYF,TGTGCCAGCAGCGTAGGTCAGAGCGTCGATACGCAGTATTTT
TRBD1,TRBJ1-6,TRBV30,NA,CAWSVLYRQGDSPLHF,TGTGCCTGGAGTGTACTCTATCGACAGGGAGATTCACCCCTCCACTTT
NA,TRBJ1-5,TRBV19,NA,CASSIGPYSNQPQHF,TGTGCCAGTAGTATAGGCCCCTATAGCAATCAGCCCCAGCATTTT
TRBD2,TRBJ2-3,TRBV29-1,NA,CSVDLAASTDTQYF,TGCAGCGTTGACCTAGCGGCTAGCACAGATACGCAGTATTTT
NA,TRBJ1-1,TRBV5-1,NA,CASSLRGGEAFF,TGCGCCAGCAGCCTACGGGGCGGCGAAGCTTTCTTT
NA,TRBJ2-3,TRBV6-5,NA,CASSYGSTDTQYF,TGTGCCAGCAGTTACGGAAGCACAGATACGCAGTATTTT
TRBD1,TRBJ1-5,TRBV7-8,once,CASSLAGQGNQPQHF,TGTGCCAGCAGCTTGGCCGGACAGGGAAATCAGCCCCAGCATTTT
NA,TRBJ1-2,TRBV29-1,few,CSVYPPTGESGYTF,TGCAGCGTCTACCCGCCGACCGGGGAATCGGGCTACACCTTC
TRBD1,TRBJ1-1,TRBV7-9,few,CASSSQGPHTEAFF,TGTGCCAGCAGCTCACAGGGGCCACACACTGAAGCTTTCTTT
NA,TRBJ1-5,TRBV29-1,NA,CTARRDLNQPQHF,TGCACCGCCCGGAGGGATCTCAATCAGCCCCAGCATTTT
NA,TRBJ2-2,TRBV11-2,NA,CASSLRDTNTGELFF,TGTGCCAGCAGCCTTCGGGACACTAACACCGGGGAGCTGTTTTTT
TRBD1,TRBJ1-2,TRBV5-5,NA,CASSAEGAPGYTF,TGTGCCAGCAGCGCGGAGGGGGCCCCTGGCTACACCTTC
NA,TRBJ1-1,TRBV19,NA,CASSALGDTEAFF,TGTGCCAGTAGTGCCCTGGGAGACACTGAAGCTTTCTTT
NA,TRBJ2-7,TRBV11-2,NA,CASSLDPLYEQYF,TGTGCCAGCAGCTTAGATCCCTTATACGAGCAGTACTTC
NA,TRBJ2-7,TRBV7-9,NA,CASSSYYEQYF,TGTGCCAGCAGCTCCTACTACGAGCAGTACTTC
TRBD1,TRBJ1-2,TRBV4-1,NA,CASSRGTGNGYTF,TGCGCCAGCAGCCGAGGGACAGGGAATGGCTACACCTTC
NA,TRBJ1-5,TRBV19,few,CASSIVAGSNNQPQHF,TGTGCCAGTAGTATAGTAGCAGGGAGCAACAATCAGCCCCAGCATTTT
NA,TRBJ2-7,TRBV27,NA,CASSGGSSYEQYF,TGTGCCAGCAGTGGGGGGAGTTCCTACGAGCAGTACTTC
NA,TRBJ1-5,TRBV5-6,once,CASTLSWAVDQPQHF,TGTGCCAGCACCTTAAGCTGGGCCGTGGATCAGCCCCAGCATTTT
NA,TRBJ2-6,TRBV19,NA,CASSIDVEGSGANVLTF,TGTGCCAGTAGTATAGATGTCGAGGGCTCCGGGGCCAACGTCCTGACTTTC
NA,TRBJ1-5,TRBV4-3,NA,CASSRDTEQPQHF,TGCGCCAGCAGCCGGGACACGGAGCAGCCCCAGCATTTT
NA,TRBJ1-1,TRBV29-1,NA,CIGRGVGTEAFF,TGCATCGGTCGAGGGGTTGGCACTGAAGCTTTCTTT
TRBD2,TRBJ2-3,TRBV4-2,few,CASGSGTTHTDTQYF,TGTGCCAGCGGAAGTGGGACTACCCACACAGATACGCAGTATTTT
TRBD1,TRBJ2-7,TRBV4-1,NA,CASSQGRGSSYEQYF,TGCGCCAGCAGCCAAGGCAGGGGGAGCTCCTACGAGCAGTACTTC
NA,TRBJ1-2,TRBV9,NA,CASSVAYSSSGYTF,TGTGCCAGCAGCGTAGCCTACAGCTCGTCCGGCTACACCTTC
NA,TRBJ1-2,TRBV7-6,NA,CASSLAGGTGGYTF,TGTGCCAGCAGCTTAGCTGGAGGGACGGGTGGCTACACCTTC
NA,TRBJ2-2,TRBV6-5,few,CASSPDTGELFF,TGTGCCAGCAGTCCCGACACCGGGGAGCTGTTTTTT
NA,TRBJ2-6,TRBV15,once,CATSLRGGHSGANVLTF,TGTGCCACCAGCCTACGAGGCGGACACTCTGGGGCCAACGTCCTGACTTTC
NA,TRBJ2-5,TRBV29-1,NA,CSVRGFDGETQYF,TGCAGCGTCAGGGGCTTTGATGGAGAGACCCAGTACTTC
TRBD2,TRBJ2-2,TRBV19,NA,CASSPLTSGGTGELFF,TGTGCCAGTAGTCCTCTGACTAGCGGGGGGACCGGGGAGCTGTTTTTT
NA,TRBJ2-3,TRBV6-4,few,CASSAGTSTDTQYF,TGTGCCAGCAGTGCCGGGACTAGCACAGATACGCAGTATTTT
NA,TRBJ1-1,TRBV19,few,CASRPREGYTEAFF,TGTGCCAGTAGGCCGAGAGAGGGATACACTGAAGCTTTCTTT
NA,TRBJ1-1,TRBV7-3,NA,CASSPQVGAEAFF,TGTGCCAGCAGCCCCCAGGTTGGAGCTGAAGCTTTCTTT
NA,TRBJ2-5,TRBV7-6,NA,CASSQTGRLLQETQYF,TGTGCCAGCAGCCAGACCGGTCGGTTGCTACAAGAGACCCAGTACTTC
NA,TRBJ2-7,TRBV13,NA,CASSSGISYEQYF,TGTGCCAGCAGCTCGGGGATCTCCTACGAGCAGTACTTC
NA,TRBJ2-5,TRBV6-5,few,CASSLESQETQYF,TGTGCCAGCAGTTTAGAGTCCCAAGAGACCCAGTACTTC
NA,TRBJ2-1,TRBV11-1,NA,CASSLAVNEQFF,TGTGCCAGCAGCTTAGCCGTCAATGAGCAGTTCTTC
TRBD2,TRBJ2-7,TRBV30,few,CAWSASGVYEQYF,TGTGCCTGGAGTGCCAGCGGGGTTTACGAGCAGTACTTC
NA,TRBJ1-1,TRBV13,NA,CASSFGHMNTEAFF,TGTGCCAGCAGCTTCGGACATATGAACACTGAAGCTTTCTTT
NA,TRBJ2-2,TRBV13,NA,CASSLALGQNTGELFF,TGTGCCAGCAGCTTAGCCCTGGGACAGAACACCGGGGAGCTGTTTTTT
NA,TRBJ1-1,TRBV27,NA,CASSLVGTQSEAFF,TGTGCCAGCAGTTTAGTCGGGACACAGAGTGAAGCTTTCTTT
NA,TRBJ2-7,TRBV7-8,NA,CASSLDGSYEQYF,TGTGCCAGCAGCTTAGATGGCTCCTACGAGCAGTACTTC
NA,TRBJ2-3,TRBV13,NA,CASRIAWGLSTDTQYF,TGTGCCAGCAGAATCGCGTGGGGGCTAAGCACAGATACGCAGTATTTT
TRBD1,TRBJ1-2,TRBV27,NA,CASSIRDRGGYGYTF,TGTGCCAGCAGTATCCGGGACAGGGGGGGTTATGGCTACACCTTC
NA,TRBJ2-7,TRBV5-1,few,CASSLMAASYEQYF,TGCGCCAGCAGCTTGATGGCAGCCTCCTACGAGCAGTACTTC
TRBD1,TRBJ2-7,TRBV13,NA,CASSFGTGTRVGEQYF,TGTGCCAGCAGCTTCGGGACAGGGACCAGGGTCGGCGAGCAGTACTTC
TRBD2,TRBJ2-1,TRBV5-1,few,CASSSPLAGVNYNEQFF,TGCGCCAGCAGTTCACCTCTAGCGGGGGTAAACTACAATGAGCAGTTCTTC
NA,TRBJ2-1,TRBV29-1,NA,CSVDWGSYNEQFF,TGCAGCGTTGATTGGGGGTCCTACAATGAGCAGTTCTTC
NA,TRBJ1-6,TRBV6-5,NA,CASSSRGPSSPLHF,TGTGCCAGCAGTTCCCGGGGCCCAAGTTCACCCCTCCACTTT
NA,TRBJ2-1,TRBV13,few,CASSHSNPHNEQFF,TGTGCCAGCAGCCATTCTAATCCCCACAATGAGCAGTTCTTC
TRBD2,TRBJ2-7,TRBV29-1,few,CSVETSGGAYEQYF,TGCAGCGTTGAAACTAGCGGGGGGGCCTACGAGCAGTACTTC